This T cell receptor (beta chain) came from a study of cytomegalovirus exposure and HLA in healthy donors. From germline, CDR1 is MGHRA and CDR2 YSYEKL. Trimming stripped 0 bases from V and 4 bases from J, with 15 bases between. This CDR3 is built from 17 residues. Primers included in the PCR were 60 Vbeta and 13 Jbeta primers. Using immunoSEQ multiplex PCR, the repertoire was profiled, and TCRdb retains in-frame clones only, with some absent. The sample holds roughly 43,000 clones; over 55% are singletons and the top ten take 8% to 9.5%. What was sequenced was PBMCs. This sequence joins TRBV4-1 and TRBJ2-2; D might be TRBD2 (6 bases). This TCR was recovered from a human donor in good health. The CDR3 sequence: CASSQEGRAGGTGELFF. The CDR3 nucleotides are TGCGCCAGCAGCCAAGAAGGAAGGGCCGGGGGCACCGGGGAGCTGTTTTTT.